The present entry profiles one TCR beta chain with its context. Antigen: not known. This sample is drawn from a study of OX40 agonist ivuxolimab in advanced cancers. Points from the study as a whole: Clonal expansion by week 6 occurred in CD4+ and CD8+ blood T cells (at 0.1 to 3.0 mg/kg).

The table came from immunoSEQ multiplex PCR; TCRdb's copy has only in-frame clones and leaves some out. The sample contains 55,000 to 80,000 clones, roughly 81% of which appear only once. Germline V gene lookup returns CDR1 MNHEY and CDR2 SVGAGI. Trimming cost V 4 bases and J 2 bases, with 8 bases left between them. This CDR3 is 13 amino acids long. The input for sequencing was CD4+ or CD8+ T cells sorted from blood, taken in a trial of the OX40 agonist ivuxolimab. The source of this sequence is an adult with an advanced solid tumor such as melanoma, head and neck, liver or kidney cancer. The chain has TRBV6-5 and TRBJ1-2; D perhaps matches TRBD1 (6 bases). The chain's CDR3 is CASSWQGNYGYTF. CDR3 in DNA: TGTGCCAGCAGTTGGCAGGGGAACTATGGCTACACCTTC.